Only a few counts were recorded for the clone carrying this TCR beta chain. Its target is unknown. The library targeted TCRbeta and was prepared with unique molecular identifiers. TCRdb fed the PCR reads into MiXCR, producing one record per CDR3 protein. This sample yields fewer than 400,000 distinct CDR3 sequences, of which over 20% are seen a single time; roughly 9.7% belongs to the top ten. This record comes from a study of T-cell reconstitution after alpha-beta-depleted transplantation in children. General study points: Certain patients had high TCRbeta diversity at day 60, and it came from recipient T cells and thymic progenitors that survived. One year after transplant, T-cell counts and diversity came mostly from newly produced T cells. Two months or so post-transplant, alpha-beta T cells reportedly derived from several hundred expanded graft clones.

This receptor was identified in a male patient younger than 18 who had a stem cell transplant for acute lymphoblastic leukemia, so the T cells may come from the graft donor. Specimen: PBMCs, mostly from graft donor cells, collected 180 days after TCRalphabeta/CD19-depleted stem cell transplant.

CDR3 amino acids: CASSGEPTDTQYF. The DNA of the CDR3 is TGTGCCTCGTCGGGGGAACCCACAGATACGCAGTATTTT. This chain uses TRBV9 with TRBJ2-3; D is perhaps TRBD2 (6 bases). The germline CDR1 and CDR2 sequences are SGDLS and YYNGEE. Trimming pared 10 bases from V and 2 bases from J, leaving 14 bases between. The CDR3 is 13 residues long. The whole variable domain, filled in from reference TRBV9 and TRBJ2-3, reads DSGVTQTPKHLITATGQRVTLRCSPRSGDLSVYWYQQSLDQGLQFLIQYYNGEERAKGNILERFSAQQFPDLHSELNLSSLELGDSALYFCASSGEPTDTQYFGPGTRLTVL.